The text below deals with one T cell receptor beta chain. This clone turned up a few times. Its antigen is unknown. No per-base quality is available; no much larger clone lies one base away. The sample originates from a study of blood T cell repertoires in COVID-19 (dated by TCRdb to 2019 to 2021). Background for the entire study: Collaborator samples came from the United States, Italy and Spain and covered acute and convalescent phases of COVID-19. The repertoires were released in a freely available public database intended as a resource for research on the immune response to SARS-CoV-2. The material from the prospective study consisted of cDNA or gDNA derived from T cells, B-cell-depleted T cells, or PBMCs. The samples were drawn from the first 160 participants of the ongoing ImmuneRACE study and from about 1,200 subjects provided by 6 global collaborators. Where available, HLA class I and class II types were obtained from metadata supplied by the sample provider rather than from assay-based typing. The dataset comprised deeply sampled blood TCRbeta repertoires from subjects exposed to, actively infected with, or recovered from COVID-19. Nearly every sample came with metadata listing a de-identified subject ID, COVID-19 status, age in years and sex. Paper-wide results and their limitations: How much clinical and demographic metadata was included differed by source and by participant, and the metadata was provided uncurated.

TCRbeta CDR3 regions were amplified from genomic DNA using the immunoSEQ Assay, a bias-controlled multiplex PCR. The original methods were these. The number of nucleated cells in each sample was estimated by amplification of reference gene primers within the assay. Sequence reads were collapsed and filtered to measure the absolute abundance of every unique TCRbeta CDR3 rearrangement. For each sample, productive Simpson clonality was calculated as the square root of Simpson's diversity index over productive rearrangements. TCRdb re-hosts the immuneACCESS table, in-frame sequences only. Its copies lack some clones; in the studies checked, an unresolved V gene accounts for under half of them, and the cause for the rest is not known. V and J calls and clone size are those listed in that table; D and trimming were worked out from the DNA. The sample records about 250,000 clones, about 88% of which are singletons. The ten largest clones add up to 2% to 2.5% of the sample.

In the germline V gene (reference sequence), CDR1 corresponds to LNHNV and CDR2 to YYDKDF. The CDR3 measures 13 amino acids from cysteine to phenylalanine. This entry keeps only the CDR3 DNA: 39 bases, framed from base 1. The V end loses 1 base and the J end loses 7 bases, and a stretch of 5 bases separates them. A second Seattle source provided samples from volunteer blood donors who had recovered from COVID-19. Each collaborating institution followed its own protocols to collect whole blood in K2EDTA tubes. Collaborator samples were shipped for TCRbeta analysis as frozen whole blood, isolated PBMCs, or DNA extracted from either sample type.

The V and J genes are TRBV15 and TRBJ1-6; no D gene can be assigned with confidence. Material for sequencing was peripheral blood. The origin of this receptor is a woman aged 40 to 50 who had recovered from COVID-19. The CDR3 loop reads CATSRGRNSPLHF. The DNA reads TGTGCCACCAGCAGAGGGAGAAATTCACCCCTCCACTTT.